The TCR beta chain under discussion was sequenced for a study of monozygotic twins with inflammatory bowel disease. Study outcomes and limitations: Repertoire similarity did not differ between concordant and discordant twins, perhaps due to limited power.

To note about this clonotype: The antigen is unknown.

Samples each yielded cDNA through eight separate reactions. TCRdb reprocessed the 5' RACE reads; each CDR3 protein has one entry and no DNA is given. The clone table shows 300,000 to 350,000 distinct CDR3 sequences, with the ten largest holding approximately 2%. Total RNA isolation used whole blood (no T cell sorting was performed). Germline CDR1 ENHRY, CDR2 SYGVKD. The CDR3 runs 11 residues. This chain uses TRBV10-3 with TRBJ1-2. The origin of this receptor is a human donor with ulcerative colitis or Crohn's disease, or a healthy co-twin of an affected twin (not recorded which). The sample taken for sequencing was blood. The CDR3 region is CAISESGGYTF.